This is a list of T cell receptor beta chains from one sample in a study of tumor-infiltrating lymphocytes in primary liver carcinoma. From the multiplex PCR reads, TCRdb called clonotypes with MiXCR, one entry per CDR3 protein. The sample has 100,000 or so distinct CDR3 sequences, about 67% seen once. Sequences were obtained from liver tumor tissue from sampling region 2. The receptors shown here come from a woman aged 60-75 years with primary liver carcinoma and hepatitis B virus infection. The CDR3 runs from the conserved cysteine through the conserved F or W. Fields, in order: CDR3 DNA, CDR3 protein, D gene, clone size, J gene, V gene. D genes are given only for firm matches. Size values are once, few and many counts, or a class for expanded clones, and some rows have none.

CDR3 DNA: TGCGTCAGCTCACCTCAGGCCGAACAAAGGGATGGCTACACCTTC
CDR3 protein: CVSSPQAEQRDGYTF
D gene: NA
clone size: NA
J gene: TRBJ1-2
V gene: TRBV5-1

CDR3 DNA: TGTAGCAGCACCTTAGGTCGGGGGGAGTGGGGTGTCGATGAGCAGTTCTTC
CDR3 protein: CSSTLGRGEWGVDEQFF
D gene: TRBD2
clone size: NA
J gene: TRBJ2-1
V gene: TRBV11-3

CDR3 DNA: TGTGCCAACAGCTGTTCCTACGAACAGTACTTC
CDR3 protein: CANSCSYEQYF
D gene: NA
clone size: NA
J gene: TRBJ2-7
V gene: TRBV11-3

CDR3 DNA: TGTGCCAGCAGCGATTACACCAGCTTGCCACAGTTATTC
CDR3 protein: CASSDYTSLPQLF
D gene: NA
clone size: NA
J gene: TRBJ2-1
V gene: TRBV6-1

CDR3 DNA: TGTGCCACCGGGACAGGGGGATACAATGAGCAGTTCTTC
CDR3 protein: CATGTGGYNEQFF
D gene: TRBD1
clone size: many
J gene: TRBJ2-1
V gene: TRBV5-5

CDR3 DNA: TGTGCCAGCAGCCAAGGGAGTCTGGGACAGGGGGCTAGCGAGCAGTACTTC
CDR3 protein: CASSQGSLGQGASEQYF
D gene: TRBD1
clone size: many
J gene: TRBJ2-7
V gene: TRBV4-2

CDR3 DNA: TGTGCCAGCAGGGCCGGGACGGAGAACACTGAAGCTTTCTTT
CDR3 protein: CASRAGTENTEAFF
D gene: NA
clone size: medium-sized
J gene: TRBJ1-1
V gene: TRBV6-1

CDR3 DNA: TGTGCCAGTAGCCGGGGGAGGGGGCTTGGGAAGCCCAAGCATTTT
CDR3 protein: CASSRGRGLGKPKHF
D gene: TRBD1
clone size: NA
J gene: TRBJ1-5
V gene: TRBV6-5

CDR3 DNA: TGCAGTGCTAAAGGGGACGGATACCAGCCCCGGCATTTT
CDR3 protein: CSAKGDGYQPRHF
D gene: NA
clone size: NA
J gene: TRBJ1-5
V gene: TRBV20-1

CDR3 DNA: TGTGCCAGCAGTCGGACAGAGCAGTACTTC
CDR3 protein: CASSRTEQYF
D gene: NA
clone size: NA
J gene: TRBJ2-7
V gene: TRBV28

CDR3 DNA: TGTGCCAGCAGTGAATACCAGGGGGGACCTGAAGCTTTCTTT
CDR3 protein: CASSEYQGGPEAFF
D gene: TRBD1
clone size: NA
J gene: TRBJ1-1
V gene: TRBV6-1

CDR3 DNA: TGTGCCAGCAGCCACCGCCAGACTGAAAACTATGGCTACACCTTC
CDR3 protein: CASSHRQTENYGYTF
D gene: NA
clone size: NA
J gene: TRBJ1-2
V gene: TRBV11-2

CDR3 DNA: TGTGCCAGCGTTCTTTTAGGACAGATCTCTGGGGCCAACGTCCTGACTTTC
CDR3 protein: CASVLLGQISGANVLTF
D gene: NA
clone size: many
J gene: TRBJ2-6
V gene: TRBV5-6

CDR3 DNA: TGTGCCAGCAGCTCCCCCCCTAGCGGGAGGGCCGGGGAGACCCAGTACTTC
CDR3 protein: CASSSPPSGRAGETQYF
D gene: TRBD2
clone size: NA
J gene: TRBJ2-5
V gene: TRBV6-2/TRBV6-3

CDR3 DNA: TGTGCCAGCAGTTTAGTCGCAAAGTGCGATACCCAGTACTTC
CDR3 protein: CASSLVAKCDTQYF
D gene: NA
clone size: NA
J gene: TRBJ2-5
V gene: TRBV12-3/TRBV12-4

CDR3 DNA: TGTGTCAGCAGACCGAGCCTTGACACCGGGAAGCTGCTTTTT
CDR3 protein: CVSRPSLDTGKLLF
D gene: NA
clone size: NA
J gene: TRBJ2-2
V gene: TRBV11-1

CDR3 DNA: TGTGCCAGAAGCTCCAGACAGGGTCAAGAGACCCAGTACTTC
CDR3 protein: CARSSRQGQETQYF
D gene: TRBD1
clone size: NA
J gene: TRBJ2-5
V gene: TRBV11-2

CDR3 DNA: TGTGCCAGCAGCCTGCGACCAGCGGGAGCTTCCTACGAACAGTACTTC
CDR3 protein: CASSLRPAGASYEQYF
D gene: TRBD2
clone size: NA
J gene: TRBJ2-7
V gene: TRBV11-3

CDR3 DNA: TGTGCCAGCAGCTTAGAGGCTCAGGCGGGCAATCAGCCCCAGCATTTT
CDR3 protein: CASSLEAQAGNQPQHF
D gene: NA
clone size: NA
J gene: TRBJ1-5
V gene: TRBV7-6

CDR3 DNA: TGTGCCAGCAGCGTAGGCCTCGGAGGATACGAGCAGTACTTC
CDR3 protein: CASSVGLGGYEQYF
D gene: NA
clone size: few
J gene: TRBJ2-7
V gene: TRBV9

CDR3 DNA: TGTGCCAGCAGCTTAGCACGGAGAGTCTACGAGCAGCACTTC
CDR3 protein: CASSLARRVYEQHF
D gene: NA
clone size: NA
J gene: TRBJ2-7
V gene: TRBV11-2

CDR3 DNA: TGTGATAGCACGGGACGGGGGCAAGAGGAGCAGTACTTC
CDR3 protein: CDSTGRGQEEQYF
D gene: NA
clone size: NA
J gene: TRBJ2-7
V gene: TRBV11-2

CDR3 DNA: TGTGCCAGCAGCACCCCCCCGGGACGCGGGAACTGTTGCTACACCTTC
CDR3 protein: CASSTPPGRGNCCYTF
D gene: NA
clone size: NA
J gene: TRBJ1-2
V gene: TRBV28

CDR3 DNA: TGTGCCAACAGTGACGGGGGCTTTCGTACCGATACGCAGTATTTT
CDR3 protein: CANSDGGFRTDTQYF
D gene: NA
clone size: NA
J gene: TRBJ2-3
V gene: TRBV6-1

CDR3 DNA: TGCAGCGTTGACGACCTTGTCTACAATGAGCAGTTCTTC
CDR3 protein: CSVDDLVYNEQFF
D gene: NA
clone size: many
J gene: TRBJ2-1
V gene: TRBV29-1

CDR3 DNA: TGTGCTAGCAGATTAGAATCCAAGGGGACCCAGCACTTC
CDR3 protein: CASRLESKGTQHF
D gene: NA
clone size: NA
J gene: TRBJ2-5
V gene: TRBV11-2

CDR3 DNA: TGTGCCAGCAGCCGCGGGACTAGCGGGAGGTGGGCGCGGATTACCATTAGTACAGATACGCAGTATTTT
CDR3 protein: CASSRGTSGRWARITISTDTQYF
D gene: TRBD2
clone size: NA
J gene: TRBJ2-3
V gene: TRBV7-8

CDR3 DNA: TGTGCCAGCAGTTTCGACAAGAACACCGGGGAGCTGTTTTTT
CDR3 protein: CASSFDKNTGELFF
D gene: NA
clone size: NA
J gene: TRBJ2-2
V gene: TRBV6-4

CDR3 DNA: TGTGCCAGCAGCCAAGATACAGGAGGTCGGAACGAGCAGTACTTC
CDR3 protein: CASSQDTGGRNEQYF
D gene: NA
clone size: NA
J gene: TRBJ2-7
V gene: TRBV12-3/TRBV12-4

CDR3 DNA: TGTGCCTGGAGTGTCAGGGACTTAACGACCGGGGAGCTGTTTTTT
CDR3 protein: CAWSVRDLTTGELFF
D gene: NA
clone size: NA
J gene: TRBJ2-2
V gene: TRBV30

CDR3 DNA: TGTGCCAGCAGCTTAGGTAGAGGGGGCCAAGAGACCCAGTACTTC
CDR3 protein: CASSLGRGGQETQYF
D gene: NA
clone size: medium-sized
J gene: TRBJ2-5
V gene: TRBV11-3

CDR3 DNA: TGTACCAGCAGCTTAGGTCTAGCGAGTGGACGGAGCTCCTACAATGAGCAGTTCTTC
CDR3 protein: CTSSLGLASGRSSYNEQFF
D gene: NA
clone size: NA
J gene: TRBJ2-1
V gene: TRBV11-2

CDR3 DNA: TGCAGCGTTGAAGAGTCAGTGGATACGCAGTATTTT
CDR3 protein: CSVEESVDTQYF
D gene: NA
clone size: many
J gene: TRBJ2-3
V gene: TRBV29-1

CDR3 DNA: TGTGCCAGCAGTCCCTCTGGTAGGGGCCGGGAGACCCAGTACTTC
CDR3 protein: CASSPSGRGRETQYF
D gene: NA
clone size: many
J gene: TRBJ2-5
V gene: TRBV12-3/TRBV12-4

CDR3 DNA: TGTGCCTGCAGCGCTTCCGGGACTAGCGGGGGAAACCAGCACTTC
CDR3 protein: CACSASGTSGGNQHF
D gene: TRBD2
clone size: NA
J gene: TRBJ2-5
V gene: TRBV11-2

CDR3 DNA: TGTGCCAGCAGCGTAGTCGGGATAGCGGGCCACAATGAGCAGTTCTTC
CDR3 protein: CASSVVGIAGHNEQFF
D gene: TRBD2
clone size: few
J gene: TRBJ2-1
V gene: TRBV9

CDR3 DNA: TGCGCCAGTAGCCAAATAGTGGGGAAGTCCAATCAGCCCCAGCATTTT
CDR3 protein: CASSQIVGKSNQPQHF
D gene: NA
clone size: NA
J gene: TRBJ1-5
V gene: TRBV4-1

CDR3 DNA: TGTACCACCGAGGCAGAGACAGATACGCAGTATTTT
CDR3 protein: CTTEAETDTQYF
D gene: NA
clone size: NA
J gene: TRBJ2-3
V gene: TRBV12-3/TRBV12-4

CDR3 DNA: TGTGCCAGCAGCCAAGTTCTCACGTTTAGGGACACCGGGGGGCTGTTTTTT
CDR3 protein: CASSQVLTFRDTGGLFF
D gene: NA
clone size: NA
J gene: TRBJ2-2
V gene: TRBV14

CDR3 DNA: TGCGTCAGCAGCCAATGGACAGGGGAGGTACGCAATGAGCAGTTCTTC
CDR3 protein: CVSSQWTGEVRNEQFF
D gene: TRBD1
clone size: NA
J gene: TRBJ2-1
V gene: TRBV4-1

CDR3 DNA: TGTGCCAGCACGTCGACAGGACGGAACACTGAAGCTTTCTTT
CDR3 protein: CASTSTGRNTEAFF
D gene: NA
clone size: NA
J gene: TRBJ1-1
V gene: TRBV28

CDR3 DNA: TGCACCAGCAGCGGGAGGGCCGTGGAGATCCAGTACTTC
CDR3 protein: CTSSGRAVEIQYF
D gene: NA
clone size: once
J gene: TRBJ2-5
V gene: TRBV1

CDR3 DNA: TGTGCCAGTAGCTTTACGGGGGGGAGGGAGACCCAGTACTTC
CDR3 protein: CASSFTGGRETQYF
D gene: TRBD2
clone size: NA
J gene: TRBJ2-5
V gene: TRBV11-2

CDR3 DNA: TGTCCCAGCGGTTTTTCCACAGGGGGCGCGGAGACCCAGTACTTC
CDR3 protein: CPSGFSTGGAETQYF
D gene: TRBD1
clone size: NA
J gene: TRBJ2-5
V gene: TRBV12-3/TRBV12-4

CDR3 DNA: TGCAGGGTTGCCCCAGGGTCCTATGAGCAGTACTTC
CDR3 protein: CRVAPGSYEQYF
D gene: NA
clone size: NA
J gene: TRBJ2-7
V gene: TRBV29-1

CDR3 DNA: TGTGCCAGCAGTTCCCAACAGGGTTCTTACGGAAACACCATATATTTT
CDR3 protein: CASSSQQGSYGNTIYF
D gene: NA
clone size: few
J gene: TRBJ1-3
V gene: TRBV28

CDR3 DNA: TGTGCCAGCAGTTTAGGGCAGCGGGACACCGGGGAGCTGTTTTTT
CDR3 protein: CASSLGQRDTGELFF
D gene: NA
clone size: few
J gene: TRBJ2-2
V gene: TRBV28

CDR3 DNA: TGTACCAGCAGTTACAGGGGCTCTGGCGCCAACGTCCTGACTTTC
CDR3 protein: CTSSYRGSGANVLTF
D gene: TRBD1
clone size: NA
J gene: TRBJ2-6
V gene: TRBV6-5

CDR3 DNA: TGTGCCAGCACCCCCCCGATAGGGGGCGGGGAAAAACTGTTTTTT
CDR3 protein: CASTPPIGGGEKLFF
D gene: TRBD1
clone size: NA
J gene: TRBJ1-4
V gene: TRBV28

CDR3 DNA: TGTGCCAGCAGTTCCCTCGGGACGGCGGACGGAAAACTGTTTTTT
CDR3 protein: CASSSLGTADGKLFF
D gene: NA
clone size: many
J gene: TRBJ1-4
V gene: TRBV28

CDR3 DNA: TGCGCCAGCAGCAGCGACTGGGTCGCGGGTGAAAAACTGTTTTTT
CDR3 protein: CASSSDWVAGEKLFF
D gene: NA
clone size: NA
J gene: TRBJ1-4
V gene: TRBV5-1

CDR3 DNA: TGCACCTCCTACTACAATGGGCAGTTCTTC
CDR3 protein: CTSYYNGQFF
D gene: NA
clone size: NA
J gene: TRBJ2-1
V gene: TRBV29-1

CDR3 DNA: TGCGCCAGCAGCTCTGGGGGTAGCGGGAGCCCCTACGAGCAGTACTTC
CDR3 protein: CASSSGGSGSPYEQYF
D gene: TRBD2
clone size: NA
J gene: TRBJ2-7
V gene: TRBV5-1

CDR3 DNA: TGCGCCAGCAGCCAAGCGCGGGGGCTCGCCACCGGGGAGCTGTTTTTT
CDR3 protein: CASSQARGLATGELFF
D gene: NA
clone size: many
J gene: TRBJ2-2
V gene: TRBV4-1

CDR3 DNA: TGTGCCAGCAGTAGTGACTTCCTCTCCTACGAGCAGTACTTC
CDR3 protein: CASSSDFLSYEQYF
D gene: NA
clone size: many
J gene: TRBJ2-7
V gene: TRBV12-3/TRBV12-4

CDR3 DNA: TGTGCCAACAGATTAAGTAACCATGAGCAGTTCTTC
CDR3 protein: CANRLSNHEQFF
D gene: NA
clone size: NA
J gene: TRBJ2-1
V gene: TRBV12-3/TRBV12-4

CDR3 DNA: TGTGCCAGCAGTTTAACCCAAATCAACACTGAAGCTTTCTTT
CDR3 protein: CASSLTQINTEAFF
D gene: NA
clone size: NA
J gene: TRBJ1-1
V gene: TRBV28